This entry describes one T cell receptor (beta chain). This record belongs to a study of blood T cell repertoires in COVID-19. Overall study context: Researchers got acute and convalescent COVID-19 samples from the United States, Italy and Spain. PBMCs, B-cell-depleted T cells, or T cells were the source of the cDNA or gDNA that made up the material.

Original data processing: Reference gene primer amplification yielded estimated nucleated cell counts. Sequenced by immunoSEQ multiplex PCR; TCRdb stores in-frame clones only, minus some. V, J and clone size are taken as reported in that table, and D and trimming were inferred from the DNA itself. The sample holds a few hundred thousand clones, more than 75% seen once. The CDR3 totals 12 residues. V was cut by 6 bases and J by 2 bases, with 7 bases left in between. The TCR sequence derives from a human donor in a cohort sampled during active COVID-19. Input material: peripheral blood. V usage is TRBV12-3 or TRBV12-4 and J usage is TRBJ1-2; D is unresolved. The CDR3 spells CASSPTNYGYTF. CDR3 DNA sequence: TGTGCCAGCAGCCCGACAAACTATGGCTACACCTTC.